Listed here is a single T cell receptor (beta chain). Its target is not known. Some clones are missing from TCRdb's copy, which holds only in-frame ones; the method was immunoSEQ multiplex PCR. The table lists 55,000 to 80,000 clones, around 80% of them singletons. The record originates from a study of OX40 agonist ivuxolimab in advanced cancers. Germline V CDR1 and CDR2: LGHNT, FRNRAP. The trim removed 11 bases at V and 9 bases at J, leaving 5 bases unmatched. The CDR3 contains 10 residues. Study-level results: Average numbers of expanded clones were greater in CD8+ T cells than in CD4+.

The chain has TRBV12-5 and TRBJ2-3; 7 positions match TRBD2. The specimen comprised CD4+ or CD8+ T cells sorted from blood, sampled in a trial of the OX40 agonist ivuxolimab. This TCR derives from an adult with an advanced solid tumor such as melanoma, head and neck, liver or kidney cancer. CDR3 in DNA: TGTGCTGGGGGGGGTGTAACGCAGTATTTT. Translated: CAGGGVTQYF.